Following are 6 T cell receptor beta chains from one sample sequenced in a study of blood T cells in healthy people across ages. Alongside a J-beta primer mix, a sample-barcoded 5' primer served in a second PCR lasting about 7 to 11 cycles. TCRdb redid the calling of the 5' RACE reads with MiXCR, one entry per CDR3 protein. The sample gives about 640,000 distinct CDR3 sequences, around three fifths of which show up once; over 30% is in the top ten. Sequencing used blood. The receptors stem from a man aged 55 to 70 in good health.

In its sample, this clonotype was seen a few times. J is TRBJ2-1 and V is TRBV18; no clear D gene. Germline CDR1 reads KGHSH; CDR2 reads LQKENI. The CDR3 contains 16 residues. With 3 bases removed from V and 4 bases from J, the gap between germline ends came to 16 bases. This CDR3 reads CASSPSSRVLYNEQFF. CDR3 in DNA: TGTGCCAGCTCACCCTCGAGCCGGGTACTTTACAATGAGCAGTTCTTC.

The chain recombines TRBV4-2 with TRBJ2-7; 7 bases align to TRBD2. Germline V lookup: CDR1 LGHNA, CDR2 YNFKEQ. V lost 0 bases and J lost 3; bases outside the gene matches: 8. CDR3 length equals 16 residues. The CDR3 here is CASSQDRQRGYYEQYF. DNA for the CDR3: TGTGCCAGCAGCCAAGATAGGCAGCGGGGATACTACGAGCAGTACTTC.

J is TRBJ1-2 and V is TRBV4-1; D remains ambiguous. V was clipped by 0 bases and J by 8 bases, with 13 bases between them. The CDR3 has 14 amino acids. Germline CDR1 reads MGHRA; CDR2 reads YSYEKL. The CDR3 sequence is CASSQEYSQRGYTF. In DNA form, the CDR3 reads TGCGCCAGCAGCCAAGAGTACAGTCAACGGGGCTACACCTTC.

This chain connects TRBV3-1 to TRBJ2-3; no definite D call. Germline V lookup: CDR1 LGHDT, CDR2 YNNKEL (reference sequence). Trimming cost V 1 base and J 2 bases, with 13 bases left between them. The CDR3 consists of 16 residues. The CDR3 DNA follows: TGTGCCAGCAGCCAAGGAACAGCCATATACACAGATACGCAGTATTTT. Translating it yields CASSQGTAIYTDTQYF.

The chain links TRBV12-3 or TRBV12-4 to TRBJ2-4; TRBD2 is a possible D gene (6 bases). The CDR3 spans 15 residues. V dropped 6 bases and J dropped 0 bases, with 12 bases sitting between them. The DNA of the CDR3 is TGTGCCAGCAGGCAACCGGGACTAGCCAAAAACATTCAGTACTTC. Translation: CASRQPGLAKNIQYF.

This clonotype was detected many times. This chain uses TRBV4-2 with TRBJ2-1, with 9 bases identical to TRBD2. The junction had 1 base not matched to a gene; V was cut back by 0 bases and J by 10 bases. This CDR3 is 13 amino acids long. CDR1 LGHNA and CDR2 YNFKEQ come from the germline V gene. DNA of the CDR3: TGTGCCAGCAGCCAAGATAGCGGGGGAGAGCAGTTCTTC. This translates into CASSQDSGGEQFF.